These 9 T cell receptor beta chains came from one sample sequenced in a study of Ad26.COV2.S vaccination and SARS-CoV-2 variants. Data came from immunoSEQ multiplex PCR; TCRdb stores just in-frame clones and leaves some out. The sample includes 430,000 or so clones, approximately 92% of them seen just once. The treatment: roughly 19 received Ad26.COV2.S at low or high dose, single or two shots; roughly five received placebo; per-sample allocation not given. Sampling occurred on day 63 after the first vaccine or placebo injection. The material sequenced was peripheral blood, taken in a trial of Ad26.COV2.S vaccine versus placebo. The receptors were gathered from a person between 18 and 65 years old who received the Ad26.COV2.S COVID-19 vaccine or a placebo.

This clone was observed once. This chain connects TRBV27 to TRBJ2-3; D may be TRBD2 (5 bases). Germline lookup yields CDR1 MNHEY and CDR2 SMNVEV (reference sequence). The CDR3 consists of 14 residues. Trimming stripped 3 bases from V and 2 bases from J, with 9 bases between. The CDR3 loop is CASSFAGVTDTQYF. In DNA, the CDR3 is TGTGCCAGCAGTTTTGCGGGCGTCACAGATACGCAGTATTTT.

This clone has just one count. The V and J genes are TRBV18 and TRBJ1-2; D unclear. The CDR3 runs to 15 residues. Germline loops: CDR1 KGHSH, CDR2 LQKENI. Trimming stripped 2 bases from V and 0 bases from J, with 10 bases between. This CDR3 reads CASSPSQESNYGYTF. For the CDR3, the DNA is TGTGCCAGCTCACCAAGCCAGGAATCTAACTATGGCTACACCTTC.

This clone was observed a single time. The chain employs TRBV7-2 and TRBJ1-3; D is perhaps TRBD1 (5 bases). V lost 3 bases and J 0 bases, leaving 12 bases between the germline ends. The V gene's germline CDR1 is SGHTA and CDR2 FQGNSA. The CDR3 extends over 16 amino acids. CDR3 in DNA: TGTGCCAGCAGCTTCCAGGGTACGGGCTCTGGAAACACCATATATTTT. Its protein is CASSFQGTGSGNTIYF.

The genes are TRBV3-1 (or the pseudogene TRBV3-2) and TRBJ1-3; D may be TRBD1 (5 bases). The CDR3 is made up of 15 amino acids. V shed 4 bases and J shed 8 bases, with 18 bases lying between them. CDR1 is LGHDT and CDR2 is YNNKEL in the germline V gene (reference sequence). CDR3 DNA: TGTGCCAGCAGCCCTAGGACATCCCCACTTTACACCATATATTTT. This encodes CASSPRTSPLYTIYF.

This clone has just one count. V is TRBV19 and J is TRBJ1-4, with D possibly matching TRBD1 (5 bases). V was pared by 4 bases and J by 7 bases, with 25 bases between. The CDR3 length is 18 residues. CDR1 is LNHDA and CDR2 is SQIVND in the germline V gene (reference sequence). The CDR3 here is CASSTSRDRSRGVEKLFF. CDR3 bases: TGTGCCAGTAGTACCAGCCGGGACCGCTCGCGGGGGGTTGAAAAACTGTTTTTT. The full variable domain, completed using reference TRBV19 and TRBJ1-4, is DGGITQSPKYLFRKEGQNVTLSCEQNLNHDAMYWYRQDPGQGLRLIYYSQIVNDFQKGDIAEGYSVSREKKESFPLTVTSAQKNPTAFYLCASSTSRDRSRGVEKLFFGSGTQLSVL.

Here the CDR3 DNA reads TGTGCCAGCTCACCAACAGGACAGGTCGGGGAGACCCAGTACTTC. It yields the protein CASSPTGQVGETQYF. The genes are TRBV18 and TRBJ2-5; 7 bases are a match to TRBD1. This CDR3 is 15 amino acids long. The V and J ends lost 2 bases and 5 bases, in that order; junction bases with no gene match: 8. Germline V gene sequence: CDR1 KGHSH, CDR2 LQKENI.

The V and J genes are TRBV11-2 and TRBJ2-4; D is ambiguous. The CDR3 is 15 residues long. The germline CDR1 and CDR2 sequences are SGHAT and FQNNGV. Trimming removed 0 bases at V and 1 base at J, with 7 bases between. In DNA form, the CDR3 reads TGTGCCAGCAGCTTAGAGCTCTATGCCAAAAACATTCAGTACTTC. This gives the protein CASSLELYAKNIQYF. Complete variable domain (other parts from reference TRBV11-2 and TRBJ2-4): EAGVAQSPRYKIIEKRQSVAFWCNPISGHATLYWYQQILGQGPKLLIQFQNNGVVDDSQLPKDRFSAERLKGVDSTLKIQPAKLEDSAVYLCASSLELYAKNIQYFGAGTRLSVL.

The CDR3 loop is CASSFLSGGNIGYEQYF. The CDR3 bases are TGTGCCAGCAGCTTTTTGTCCGGAGGGAATATAGGGTACGAGCAGTACTTC. The chain couples TRBV5-6 to TRBJ2-7; D is possibly TRBD2 (6 bases). The CDR3 has 17 amino acids. Germline CDR1 SGHDT, CDR2 YYEEEE. V lost 2 bases, J lost 4 bases, and 22 bases lay in between.

The chain recombines TRBV6-5 with TRBJ2-5; possibly TRBD2 for D (6 bases). V lost 4 bases, J lost 7 bases, and 19 bases lay in between. CDR1 is MNHEY and CDR2 is SVGAGI in the germline V gene. CDR3 length equals 15 residues. This CDR3 is CASSSGDLAPGTQYF. CDR3 DNA sequence: TGTGCCAGCAGTTCCGGGGACTTGGCCCCAGGGACCCAGTACTTC.